This T cell receptor (beta chain) was identified during a study of beta chain features in type 1 diabetes. Trimming took 2 bases from V and 0 from J, leaving 14 bases between them. Germline assignment: CDR1 ENHRY and CDR2 SYGVKD. The CDR3 runs 16 residues. General study results and limits: Shorter templates might be favored by PCR, and equally so in patients and in controls. A potential influence of HLA type upon TCRB rearrangement remained unresolved herein.

Details on this clone: Its antigen is still unknown.

The authors reverse transcribed all of the isolated RNA, so sequencing captured expressed TCRB transcripts. Produced via immunoSEQ multiplex PCR; TCRdb's table is partial and in-frame only. This sample carries 450,000 to 600,000 clones, approximately 30% of them seen once, and the ten largest clones take 0.065%. This sequence originates from a man between 18 and 29 years old in good health. The sequenced sample was naive CD4+ T cells from blood. The gene calls are TRBV10-3 and TRBJ2-7; a possible D gene is TRBD2 (6 bases). The CDR3 sequence: CAISEVERASSYEQYF. The CDR3 coding sequence is TGTGCCATCAGTGAGGTTGAGCGGGCCAGCTCCTACGAGCAGTACTTC.